This T cell receptor (beta chain) was identified during a study of T-cell reconstitution after alpha-beta-depleted transplantation in children. Whole-study findings and limits: There were reportedly several hundred expanded graft clones from which alpha-beta T cells came about two months after transplant.

This clonotype has just a few counts. Its antigen is not known. Per germline, CDR1 LGHDT and CDR2 YNNKEL (reference sequence). J gave up 0 bases and V 1 base, and 10 bases lay outside the gene matches. The CDR3 runs 19 residues. Unique molecular identifiers were used to barcode this TCRbeta library. MiXCR, applied by TCRdb to the PCR reads, yields one record per CDR3 protein. This sample has around 700,000 distinct CDR3 sequences, with about 12% found just once. V and J are TRBV3-1 and TRBJ2-1, with TRBD2 matching over 9 bases. The TCR comes from a girl aged 2 to 10 with congenital amegakaryocytic thrombocytopenia, due to receive a stem cell transplant. The source material was PBMCs, sampled before TCRalphabeta/CD19-depleted stem cell transplant. The CDR3 DNA follows: TGTGCCAGCAGCCAAGTTAGCGGGAGACATAGATCCTCCTACAATGAGCAGTTCTTC. Amino acid sequence: CASSQVSGRHRSSYNEQFF.